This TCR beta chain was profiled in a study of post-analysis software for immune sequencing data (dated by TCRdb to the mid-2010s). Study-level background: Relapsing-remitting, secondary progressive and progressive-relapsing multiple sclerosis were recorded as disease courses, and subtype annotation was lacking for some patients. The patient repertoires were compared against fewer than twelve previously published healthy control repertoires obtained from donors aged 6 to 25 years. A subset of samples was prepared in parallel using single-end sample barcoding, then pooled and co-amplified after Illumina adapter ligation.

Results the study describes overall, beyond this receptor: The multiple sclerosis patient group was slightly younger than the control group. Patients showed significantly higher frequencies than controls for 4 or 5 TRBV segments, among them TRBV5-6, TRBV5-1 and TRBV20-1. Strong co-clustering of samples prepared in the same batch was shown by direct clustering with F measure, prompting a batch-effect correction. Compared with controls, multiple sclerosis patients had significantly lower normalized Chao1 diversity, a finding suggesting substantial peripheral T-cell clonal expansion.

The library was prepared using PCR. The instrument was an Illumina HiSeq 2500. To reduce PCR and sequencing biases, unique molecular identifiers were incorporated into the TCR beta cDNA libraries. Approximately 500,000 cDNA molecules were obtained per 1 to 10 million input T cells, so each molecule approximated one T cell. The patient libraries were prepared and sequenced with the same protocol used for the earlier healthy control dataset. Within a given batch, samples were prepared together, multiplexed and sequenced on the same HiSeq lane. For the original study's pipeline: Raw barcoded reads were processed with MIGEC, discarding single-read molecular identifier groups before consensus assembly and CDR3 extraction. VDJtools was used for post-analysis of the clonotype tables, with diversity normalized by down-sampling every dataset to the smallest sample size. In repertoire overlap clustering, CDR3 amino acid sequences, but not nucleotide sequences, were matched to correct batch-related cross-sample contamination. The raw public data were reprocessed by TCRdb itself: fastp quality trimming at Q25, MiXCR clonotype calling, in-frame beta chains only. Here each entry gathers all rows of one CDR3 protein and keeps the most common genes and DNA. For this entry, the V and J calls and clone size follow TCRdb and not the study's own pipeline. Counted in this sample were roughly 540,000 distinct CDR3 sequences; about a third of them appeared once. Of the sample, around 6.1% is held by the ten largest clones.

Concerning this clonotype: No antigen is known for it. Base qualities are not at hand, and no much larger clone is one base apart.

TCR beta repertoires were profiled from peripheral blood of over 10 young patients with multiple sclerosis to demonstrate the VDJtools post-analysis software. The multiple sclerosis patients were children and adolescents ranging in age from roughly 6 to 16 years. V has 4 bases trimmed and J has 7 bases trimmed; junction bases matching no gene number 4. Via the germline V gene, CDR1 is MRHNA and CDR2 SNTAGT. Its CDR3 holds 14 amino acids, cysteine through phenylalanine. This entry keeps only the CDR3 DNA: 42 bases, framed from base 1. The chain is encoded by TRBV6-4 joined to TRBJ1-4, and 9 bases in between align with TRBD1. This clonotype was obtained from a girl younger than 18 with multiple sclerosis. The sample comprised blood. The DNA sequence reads TGTGCCAGCAGTGCGGACAGGGGTGGTGAAAAACTGTTTTTT. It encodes CASSADRGGEKLFF.